Shown below are 18 T cell receptor beta chains from a single sample sequenced in a study of beta chain features in type 1 diabetes. Expressed TCRB transcripts got sequenced, as all isolated RNA was reverse transcribed. Clones were sequenced by immunoSEQ multiplex PCR, and TCRdb holds only the in-frame ones, with some missing. The sample lists 150,000 to 200,000 clones, 7.5% to 9.5% occurring once. The source material was central memory CD4+ T cells from blood. The receptors come from a woman aged 18-35 years in good health.

This clone was observed a handful of times. The chain couples TRBV28 to TRBJ2-7; D gene ambiguous. Trimming removed 3 bases at V and 6 bases at J, with 12 bases between. Per the germline V gene, CDR1 is MDHEN and CDR2 is SYDVKM. This CDR3 has 13 amino acids. CDR3 sequence: CASSFSPPGEQYF. The CDR3, as DNA: TGTGCCAGCAGTTTTTCACCCCCCGGCGAGCAGTACTTC.

The sample holds a few counts of this clone. The rearrangement links TRBV4-3 to TRBJ2-5; weak D call: TRBD1 (6 bases). Germline-derived CDR1 and CDR2 are LGHNA and YSLEER. The CDR3 consists of 16 residues. The V end lost 0 bases, the J end lost 5 bases, and 16 bases lay between the germline ends. CDR3 nucleotide sequence: TGCGCCAGCAGCCAAGACCTAACTGGGGGCGGGGAGACCCAGTACTTC. Encoded protein: CASSQDLTGGGETQYF.

This clone was counted a few times. CDR3 sequence reads: CASSQLDRVTEAFF. The CDR3 DNA is TGTGCCAGCAGCCAACTGGACAGGGTCACTGAAGCTTTCTTT. This chain joins TRBV7-2 and TRBJ1-1, with 8 positions matching TRBD1. Per germline, CDR1 SGHTA and CDR2 FQGNSA. The CDR3 is 14 residues long. The trim removed 5 bases at V and 4 bases at J, leaving 6 bases unmatched.

CDR3 amino acids: CASSSDLTSGREVKYF. In DNA, the CDR3 is TGCGCCAGCAGCTCGGACCTGACTAGCGGGAGGGAAGTGAAGTACTTC. The genes are TRBV5-1 and TRBJ2-7; 14 bases align to TRBD2. From germline, CDR1 is SGHRS and CDR2 YFSETQ. J was trimmed by 11 bases and V by 3 bases; bases with no gene match: 13. The CDR3 extends over 16 amino acids.

This clone was recorded a few times. The chain employs TRBV7-3 and TRBJ2-5; no clear D gene. The V end was cut by 8 bases, the J end by 1 base, with 11 bases between. Germline lookup yields CDR1 SGHTA and CDR2 FQGTGA. CDR3 length: 13 residues. CDR3 DNA: TGTGCCAGCGAAGAGACATTCCAAGAGACCCAGTACTTC. Encoded protein: CASEETFQETQYF.

J is TRBJ2-6 and V is TRBV6-5; the D gene is possibly TRBD1 (6 bases). The V gene's germline CDR1 is MNHEY and CDR2 SVGAGI. This CDR3 region has 16 residues. Trimming left V 4 bases short and J 0 bases short, with 10 bases between. The CDR3, as DNA: TGTGCCAGCAGTTTTGGGGGCGGCTCTGGGGCCAACGTCCTGACTTTC. It codes for CASSFGGGSGANVLTF.

This clone was observed a few times. V usage is TRBV18 and J usage is TRBJ2-5, with TRBD2 identical over 7 bases. The CDR3 has 13 amino acids. Trimming at V came to 6 bases and at J to 4 bases, leaving 5 bases not matched to a gene. Looked up from germline, CDR1 is KGHSH and CDR2 is LQKENI. CDR3 nucleotides: TGTGCCAGCTCGGAGGGAGGGAGAGAGACCCAGTACTTC. Protein: CASSEGGRETQYF.

In this sample, this clone turned up many times. The chain combines TRBV4-3 with TRBJ2-1; 9 nucleotides line up with TRBD2. Trimming took 3 bases from V and 7 from J; bases not matched to a gene: 7. The CDR3 spans 15 residues. The V gene's germline CDR1 is LGHNA and CDR2 YSLEER. Here the CDR3 DNA reads TGCGCCAGCAGCCAGCGCGGGGGGGCCCTAAATGAGCAGTTCTTC. Protein sequence: CASSQRGGALNEQFF.

This clone has a count of ten or more. The rearrangement joins TRBV7-9 to TRBJ2-7, with 7 positions matching TRBD1. The CDR3 spans 16 residues. Germline trimming cut 0 bases from V and 3 bases from J; bases unmatched to any gene: 8. Germline V gene data show CDR1 as SEHNR and CDR2 as FQNEAQ (reference sequence). The CDR3 DNA is TGTGCCAGCAGCTTAGCGGGAACAGGGGCCCTCTACGAGCAGTACTTC. Translated: CASSLAGTGALYEQYF.

CDR3 protein: CASSVEAGGLNTEAFF. As DNA, the CDR3 is TGTGCCAGCAGCGTAGAGGCAGGGGGGCTGAACACTGAAGCTTTCTTT. The chain employs TRBV9 and TRBJ1-1; 7 bases line up with TRBD1. Unmatched junction bases numbered 5, after V lost 0 bases and J lost 0 bases. Germline loops: CDR1 SGDLS, CDR2 YYNGEE. The CDR3 is made up of 16 amino acids.

The sample holds a few counts of this clone. V usage is TRBV6-5 and J usage is TRBJ2-7; weak D call: TRBD1 (7 bases). Per germline, CDR1 MNHEY and CDR2 SVGAGI. Trimming took 4 bases from V and 4 from J, leaving 20 bases between them. CDR3 length: 16 amino acids. The DNA for the CDR3 is TGTGCCAGCAGTTCCCAGGGGGGCTTACTTGGGTACGAGCAGTACTTC. Residues: CASSSQGGLLGYEQYF.

J is TRBJ2-1 and V is TRBV30; maybe TRBD1 (5 bases). Germline CDR1 and CDR2: GTSNPN and SVGIG (reference sequence). The V end was cut by 8 bases, the J end by 8 bases, with 13 bases between. The length of the CDR3 is 11 residues. CDR3 region: CASSRGDEQFF. In nucleotides, the CDR3 is TGTGCCAGTAGTAGGGGCGATGAGCAGTTCTTC.

In its sample, this clone was seen a few times. This CDR3 is CASSFSTGADEQYF. The CDR3 coding sequence is TGCGCCAGCAGCTTTTCGACAGGAGCCGACGAGCAGTACTTC. J is TRBJ2-7 and V is TRBV5-1; TRBD1 might be the D (6 bases). CDR3 length equals 14 residues. Trimming stripped 2 bases from V and 5 bases from J, with 14 bases between. Germline-derived CDR1 and CDR2 are SGHRS and YFSETQ.

A few counts support this clone. The rearrangement links TRBV5-8 to TRBJ2-5, with TRBD2 matching over 14 bases. This CDR3 is built from 15 residues. V was pared by 4 bases and J by 4 bases, with 3 bases of the junction left unmatched. Germline lookup yields CDR1 SGHTS and CDR2 YDEGEE. The CDR3 sequence: CASSMGLAGAETQYF. The CDR3 DNA reads as TGTGCCAGCAGCATGGGACTAGCGGGAGCAGAGACCCAGTACTTC.

V and J are TRBV7-8 and TRBJ2-2, with TRBD2 identical over 12 bases. CDR1 is SGHVS and CDR2 is FQNEAQ in the germline V gene. CDR3 size: 15 residues. V gave up 2 bases and J gave up 6 bases; unmatched junction bases: 1. The CDR3 nucleotides read TGTGCCAGCAGCTTACTAGCGGGGGGGCCCGGGGAGCTGTTTTTT. It yields the protein CASSLLAGGPGELFF.

This clone was picked up a small number of times. This chain uses TRBV30 with TRBJ2-3; perhaps TRBD1 as D (5 bases). Deletions cut 4 bases from V and 4 bases from J, with 9 bases between. The CDR3 is 12 amino acids. The V gene's germline CDR1 is GTSNPN and CDR2 SVGIG (reference sequence). CDR3 sequence reads: CAWKQGSDTQYF. The CDR3 coding sequence is TGTGCCTGGAAGCAGGGATCAGATACGCAGTATTTT. The whole variable domain, filled in from reference TRBV30 and TRBJ2-3, reads SQTIHQWPATLVQPVGSPLSLECTVEGTSNPNLYWYRQAAGRGLQLLFYSVGIGQISSEVPQNLSASRPQDRQFILSSKKLLLSDSGFYLCAWKQGSDTQYFGPGTRLTVL.

This clone was detected a few times. V is TRBV4-2 and J is TRBJ2-3; maybe TRBD2 (7 bases). Deletions cut 2 bases from V and 1 base from J, with 16 bases between. The CDR3 has 17 residues. The germline V gene encodes CDR1 LGHNA and CDR2 YNFKEQ. The CDR3 loop reads CASSQRPGGSRTDTQYF. For the CDR3, the DNA is TGTGCCAGCAGCCAAAGGCCGGGGGGCTCGCGCACAGATACGCAGTATTTT.

This clone has a handful of counts. This chain connects TRBV2 to TRBJ2-3; 8 positions agree with TRBD2. The CDR3 spans 15 residues. Trimming took 6 bases from V and 0 from J; bases not matched to a gene: 5. In germline, CDR1 is SNHLY, CDR2 FYNNEI. DNA of the CDR3: TGTGCCAGCAGGCCACCTAGCGGGAGCACAGATACGCAGTATTTT. Its protein is CASRPPSGSTDTQYF.